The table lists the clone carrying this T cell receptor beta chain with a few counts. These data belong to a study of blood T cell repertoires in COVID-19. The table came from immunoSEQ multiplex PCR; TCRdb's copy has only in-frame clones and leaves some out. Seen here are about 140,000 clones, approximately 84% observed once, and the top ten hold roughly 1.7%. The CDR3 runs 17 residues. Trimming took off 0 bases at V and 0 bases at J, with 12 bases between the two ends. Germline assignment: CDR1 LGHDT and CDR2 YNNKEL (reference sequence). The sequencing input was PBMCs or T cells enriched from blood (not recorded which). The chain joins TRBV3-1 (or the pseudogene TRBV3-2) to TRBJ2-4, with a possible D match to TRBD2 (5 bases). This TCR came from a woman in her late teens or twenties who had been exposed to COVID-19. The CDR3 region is CASSQDPLAIAKNIQYF. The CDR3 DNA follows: TGTGCCAGCAGCCAAGATCCCCTAGCCATAGCCAAAAACATTCAGTACTTC.